This TCR beta chain was sequenced during a study of cytomegalovirus exposure and HLA in healthy donors (dated by TCRdb to about 2017). A note on the overall study: In an earlier analysis of some 550 of the donors, 276 Gb of sequence data and 120 million or so unique TCR beta sequences from roughly 180 million T cells were reported. Roughly 290 gigabases of sequencing data and 70 million to 95 million unique TCR sequences made up an early release that covered roughly 670 HLA-typed donors. Of the roughly 430 genotyped donors, about 84% fell in the genetic ancestry cluster associated with self-reported Caucasian donors. The study aimed to test whether cataloging public T cell receptors could reveal signatures of past pathogen exposure. The study used immunosequencing to profile the T cell repertoires of 666 subjects and linked those repertoires to cytomegalovirus serostatus. Besides the first cohort of 666 subjects, a separate validation cohort made up of over 100 different subjects was used. High-throughput TCR immunosequencing, statistical association of individual TCRs with disease status, and machine learning were combined to predict cytomegalovirus infection status. In a later analysis, previously published TCR beta repertoires from 550 to 700 donors were re-analyzed and high-resolution HLA genotyping was added so that TCR occurrence patterns could be studied. In the later analysis, no new phenotypic data were used to find candidate immune exposures; instead, reliance was placed on TCR beta sequences and their occurrence across donors. An earlier analysis of 500 to 750 of the donors applied high-throughput TCR beta sequencing to assess whether each TCR beta V gene segment acted as functional or pseudogenic. Donor age, sex, ethnicity and CMV serostatus were collected together with the repertoire data. In a later genetic analysis, genome-wide SNP genotypes for about 65% of the 666 donors were used, and that subset was treated as a discovery cohort. All discovery cohort repertoires had been generated on a single sequencing platform. HLA typing covered class I and class II loci at four-digit resolution. The number of typed donors differed by locus: roughly 629-640 for A, B, C, DRB1 and DQB1; some 500 for DQA1; approximately 610 for DPA1; and 450 to 480 for DPB1. Because of strong linkage in the cohort, five DR-DQ haplotypes were treated as single units for association and clustering. Among about 400 genotyped donors of the cohort, an average of approximately 220,000 unique TCR beta nucleotide sequences was sequenced per donor, of which about 19% were non-productive. What the work shows at the level of the full study, not this receptor alone: Assigning TCR associations to individual alleles was difficult when HLA alleles, especially DR and DQ, strongly co-occurred. Across donors, most TCR sequences were observed very rarely, whereas some public TCRs were present in many individuals. The cohort was sequenced for TCR beta chains only, and without alpha or paired-chain data the features that could be detected were limited. Because HLA typing was missing for some donors at each locus, association tests included only the typed subset. Correlated functional status among segregating V segments might reflect linkage disequilibrium, but an unknown experimental factor could not be ruled out. According to a later analysis, most CMV-associated TCR beta chains appeared to be HLA-restricted, and the HLA associations seemed to be driven largely by CMV exposure. In a later analysis, the rate of TCR association differed among HLA loci, with DRB1 alleles having the most associated TCRs and HLA-C alleles having the fewest. Seventeen rarely observed V segments, including chromosome 9 orphons, were excluded from the earlier analysis of a few hundred of the donors because counts were too low. In a later analysis, HLA-associated TCR beta chains were found to be more clonally expanded and to have lower generation probabilities than equally common non-associated chains. In an earlier analysis of roughly 500 of the donors, most TCR beta V segments appeared in productive rearrangements about 87% or about 30% of the time, broadly matching IMGT annotations. The only immune exposure information available for the cohort was CMV serostatus. According to the authors, the approach could potentially be generalized to other disease states and immunological phenotypes. In a later genetic analysis, a missense DCLRE1C variant was associated with V-gene and J-gene trimming of TCR beta chains, and the association was replicated in an independent cohort. A later analysis associated about 17,000 TCR beta sequences with specific HLA alleles at a false discovery rate of 0.05. In vitro tests confirmed that a few of the cytomegalovirus-associated TCR beta chains recognize cytomegalovirus antigens. According to a later genetic analysis, donors in an Asian-associated ancestry cluster had fewer N-insertions in productive TCRs than the approximately 670-donor mean. The classifier was reported to diagnose cytomegalovirus status with high specificity and sensitivity in both the original and validation cohorts. The sequencing pipeline was judged likely to have produced a cluster of highly shared sequence variants as a technical artifact. The 87-base-pair reads could not distinguish some IMGT-functional V segments, including TRBV6-2 and TRBV6-3, so those segments were excluded. According to a later analysis, parvovirus B19, influenza, CMV and Epstein-Barr virus appeared linked to several top co-occurrence clusters. A further reported finding was that TCR beta sequences accurately predicted the HLA-A and HLA-B alleles for most subjects in the first cohort. A total of 164 TCR beta chains were listed by the study as associated with cytomegalovirus. Sequencing depth was assumed to be roughly uniform across donors in the presence/absence analyses, though that assumption may not hold.

Taken from cysteine to phenylalanine, the CDR3 has 17 residues. Of the read, only the CDR3 DNA is kept; its 51 bases are in frame from base 1. Based on the germline V gene (reference sequence), the CDR1 and CDR2 sequences are LNHDA and SQIVND. For this chain, trimming is 4 bases at the V end and 2 bases at the J end, and the number of junction bases without a gene match is 11. The cohort comprised 550 to 700 healthy bone marrow donors. All cohort members were sampled while nominally healthy, although unrecorded immune exposures were likely present. The donor tested CMV seronegative, placing the donor among the 350 to 400 seronegative members of the cohort. A peripheral blood sample was provided by each donor, and peripheral blood mononuclear cells were used for TCR beta sequencing. Genomic DNA was extracted from the blood cell samples with the Qiagen DNeasy Blood Extraction Kit. Library preparation used the immunoSEQ multiplex PCR assay. For the multiplex PCR, a mixture combining 60 forward primers for TCR Vbeta segments and 13 reverse primers for TCR Jbeta segments was used. A multiplex PCR assay on genomic DNA amplified the CDR3 region of rearranged TCR beta genes. On the Illumina HiSeq System, the amplified TCR beta libraries were sequenced as 87-base-pair reads. On the study's bioinformatics: A later analysis counted approximately 76 million unique TCR beta chains across the 690 or so repertoires, and around 12 million of these chains were shared by at least two donors. Raw reads were error-corrected and collapsed into unique sequences by a nearest-neighbor algorithm in which closely related sequences were merged to remove PCR and sequencing errors. Alignment of CDR3 sequences to IMGT reference sequences was used to assign V, D and J gene segments. Each retained sequence needed at least a six-nucleotide match to both a V gene segment and a J gene segment. Rearrangements were called productive when the CDR3 lacked stop codons and stayed in frame with V and J; all others were non-productive. CDR3 was defined by IMGT convention, running from the second conserved V-encoded cysteine to the conserved J-encoded phenylalanine. Sequences without an unambiguous match to a single V gene segment were excluded from the earlier analysis of several hundred of the donors. An earlier analysis of several hundred of the donors called V segments functional above 56.7% productive rearrangements and segregating when the between-donor standard deviation exceeded 5%. A statistical classification framework was developed to diagnose cytomegalovirus status using the catalog of TCR beta chain sequences. A later analysis assigned V and J genes by comparing TCR nucleotide sequences with IMGT/GENE-DB human TR gene sequences. Using the TCRdist pipeline, a later analysis assigned CDR3 sequences along with most-parsimonious VDJ recombination scenarios. A later analysis defined each TCR beta chain by its CDR3 amino acid sequence plus V-gene family, and excluded reads lacking a unique V-gene family. In a later analysis, approximately 640 highly shared, low-generation-probability nucleotide sequences were removed to address suspected cross-contamination and a sequencing artifact. A later analysis calculated a clonal expansion index for each public chain from normalized within-repertoire ranks of inferred template counts. In a later analysis, generation probabilities were computed with a VDJ recombination model fitted to out-of-frame rearrangements, and the resulting probabilities were checked against IGoR. In a later analysis, hypergeometric tests were used to score TCR-TCR, TCR-HLA and TCR-CMV co-occurrence, with a repertoire-size bias correction applied to TCR pairs. To estimate false discovery rates, a later analysis permuted the HLA or CMV assignments 20 times. A later analysis grouped co-occurring TCRs with DBSCAN, adding TCRdist sequence similarity when clustering within HLA-allele-positive subsets. Repertoires with fewer than 30,000 or more than 120,000 public chains, plus five repertoires with anomalous nucleotide sharing, were excluded from co-occurrence clustering. Imported from immuneACCESS, the table was reduced by TCRdb to in-frame sequences with V and J called. These copies leave out some clones; in studies compared against another copy, an unresolved V gene accounts for under half, and the cause of the remainder is not known. V and J calls and clone size are given by that table; D and trimming were obtained from the DNA. The sample table records approximately 140,000 clones; approximately 73% of these occur just once. Jointly, the top ten make up about 1.2% of the sample.

Remarks on this clone: Its antigen is not yet known. Qualities for individual bases were not recorded, and no much larger clone is one base off.

The sequenced sample was PBMCs. This TCR was recovered from a woman aged 40 to 50 in good health and CMV-seronegative. The chain is assembled from TRBV19 and TRBJ1-1; TRBD1 fits 9 bases in the junction. For the CDR3, the sequence is CASSTVRQGVFNTEAFF. The DNA is as follows: TGTGCCAGTAGTACCGTAAGACAGGGGGTTTTCAACACTGAAGCTTTCTTT.